This paragraph covers one T cell receptor beta chain sequence. Its antigen remains unidentified. TCRdb reprocessed the RACE reads via MiXCR and lists one record per CDR3 protein. The sample lists about 120,000 distinct CDR3 sequences, approximately 12% occurring once. The data were obtained in a study of human T cells and chemical hapten exposure. The CDR3 has 16 residues. Germline CDR1 LGHDT, CDR2 YNNKEL (reference sequence). V lost 4 bases, J lost 6 bases, and 21 bases lay in between. The time point was: pre-sensitization, week 0. Regarding treatment: therapeutic diphenylcyclopropenone sensitization with weekly scalp DPC. Study-level findings and limits: With regard to DPC sensitization, TCRs above 1 in 1000 frequency did not change. The study found expanded TCRs formed significantly more large CDR3 similarity clusters than controls.

The receptor was isolated from a woman aged 18 to 35 with alopecia areata. Some clones in this sample may be carry-over from other donors' samples. Specimen: whole blood, collected in connection with sensitization to the hapten diphenylcyclopropenone (DPC). The gene calls are TRBV3-1 and TRBJ1-2, with D perhaps matching TRBD1 (5 bases). Written as DNA, the CDR3 is TGTGCCAGCAGCCCCATAGAGGGCGGAGGGACCAATGGCTACACCTTC. Its protein is CASSPIEGGGTNGYTF. The full variable domain, completed using reference TRBV3-1 and TRBJ1-2, is DTAVSQTPKYLVTQMGNDKSIKCEQNLGHDTMYWYKQDSKKFLKIMFSYNNKELIINETVPNRFSPKSPDKAHLNLHINSLELGDSAVYFCASSPIEGGGTNGYTFGSGTRLTVV.